Included here is one T cell receptor (beta chain) sequence, with context. Antigen: not known. The sample is drawn from a study of long-term antiretroviral therapy in people with HIV. Study results and caveats: Repertoire dominance by clones expanded before ART was seen at all time points. An increase in diversity followed ART, yet levels stayed below transplant donor controls. Blood specimens, gathered between about 2004 and 2018, were possibly obtained under older ART regimens.

Survey level was the resolution at which the v3.0 immunoSEQ assay ran. Target depth was roughly 35,000-55,000 T-cell genomes per sample. The method was immunoSEQ multiplex PCR; TCRdb's version includes in-frame clones alone and lacks a portion of them. The repertoire includes about 11,000 clones, about 89% of them detected once, and 15% to 20% sits in the top ten. The TCR originated in a woman aged 40 to 50 with HIV. The sequences come from unsorted PBMCs, collected 0.2 years before starting antiretroviral therapy.

The CDR3 is CASSQDVGGAAYSPLHF. The CDR3, as DNA: TGCGCCAGCAGCCAAGATGTCGGAGGGGCGGCATATTCACCCCTCCACTTT. The rearrangement joins TRBV4-3 to TRBJ1-6; D is possibly TRBD1 (5 bases). V was clipped by 0 bases and J by 8 bases, with 17 bases between them. Germline values: CDR1 LGHNA, CDR2 YSLEER. The CDR3 sequence is 17 residues long.